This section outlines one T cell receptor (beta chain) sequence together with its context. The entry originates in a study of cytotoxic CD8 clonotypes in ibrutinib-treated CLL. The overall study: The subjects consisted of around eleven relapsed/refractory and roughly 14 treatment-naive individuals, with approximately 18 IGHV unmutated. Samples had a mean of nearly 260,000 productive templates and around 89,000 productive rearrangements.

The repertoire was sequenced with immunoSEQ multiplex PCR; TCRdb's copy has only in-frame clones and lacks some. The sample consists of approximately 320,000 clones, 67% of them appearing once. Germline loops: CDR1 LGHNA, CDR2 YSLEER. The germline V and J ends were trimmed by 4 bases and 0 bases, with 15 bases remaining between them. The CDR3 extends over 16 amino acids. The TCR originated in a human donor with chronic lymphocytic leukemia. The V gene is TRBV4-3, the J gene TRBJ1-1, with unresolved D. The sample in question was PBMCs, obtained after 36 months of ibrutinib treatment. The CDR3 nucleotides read TGCGCCAGCAGCCCCAGGACGGAGGGTATGAACACTGAAGCTTTCTTT. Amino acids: CASSPRTEGMNTEAFF.